This TCR beta chain was sequenced for a study of breast tumors, draining lymph nodes, adjacent tissues. Overall study findings and caveats: Tumor and nontumor repertoires were significantly more similar in luminal-like than in basal-like breast cancer. Tumor T cell lymph node origin was a supported hypothesis, not proven. Tumors had less TCR diversity than lymph nodes, more than nontumor tissue.

This CDR3 region has 15 residues. The V segment lost 4 bases and the J segment 8 bases; nucleotides outside the gene matches: 6. Germline loops: CDR1 SEHNR, CDR2 FQNEAQ (reference sequence). TCRdb re-derived calls from the multiplex PCR reads in MiXCR, one entry per CDR3 protein. The sample includes approximately 210,000 distinct CDR3 sequences, 30% to 35% of them seen just once. The lymph nodes were axillary draining lymph nodes from breast cancer patients. This clonotype has a count of ten or more. Its cognate antigen is unknown. This clonotype was obtained from a female donor with breast cancer. Some clones in this sample may be carry-over from other donors' samples. The sample was axillary lymph node tissue. The V call is TRBV7-9, the J call TRBJ1-4, with TRBD1 identical over 11 bases. The CDR3 is CASSWTGTGGEKLFF. Here the CDR3 DNA reads TGTGCCAGCAGCTGGACCGGGACAGGGGGAGAAAAACTGTTTTTT.